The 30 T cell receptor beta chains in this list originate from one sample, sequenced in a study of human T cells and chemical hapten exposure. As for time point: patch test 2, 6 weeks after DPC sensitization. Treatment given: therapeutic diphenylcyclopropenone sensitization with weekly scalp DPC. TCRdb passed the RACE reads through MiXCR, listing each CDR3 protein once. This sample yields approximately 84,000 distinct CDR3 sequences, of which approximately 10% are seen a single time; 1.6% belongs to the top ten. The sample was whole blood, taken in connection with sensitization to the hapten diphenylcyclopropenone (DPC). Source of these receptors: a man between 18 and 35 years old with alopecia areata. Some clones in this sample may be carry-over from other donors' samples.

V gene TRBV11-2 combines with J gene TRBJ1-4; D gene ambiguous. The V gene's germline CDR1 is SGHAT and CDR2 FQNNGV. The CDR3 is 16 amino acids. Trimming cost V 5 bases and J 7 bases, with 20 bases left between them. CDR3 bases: TGTGCCAGCAGCCCGGATTTGCCCAGATGGAGTGAAAAACTGTTTTTT. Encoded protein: CASSPDLPRWSEKLFF.

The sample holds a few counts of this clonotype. The CDR3 coding sequence is TGTGCCAGCAGCCCTTTCAGGGTTCTATCGGGGCTGAACACTGAAGCTTTCTTT. This translates into CASSPFRVLSGLNTEAFF. This chain uses TRBV6-2 or TRBV6-3 with TRBJ1-1, with D perhaps matching TRBD1 (5 bases). There are 18 residues in the CDR3. Trimming cost V 6 bases and J 0 bases, with 23 bases left between them. CDR1 MNHEY and CDR2 SVGEGT come from the germline V gene.

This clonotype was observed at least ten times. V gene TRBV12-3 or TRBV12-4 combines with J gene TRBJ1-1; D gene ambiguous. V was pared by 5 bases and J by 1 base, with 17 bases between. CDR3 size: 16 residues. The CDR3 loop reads CASSPLVGLGNTEAFF. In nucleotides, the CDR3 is TGTGCCAGCAGTCCGCTTGTGGGGTTGGGGAACACTGAAGCTTTCTTT.

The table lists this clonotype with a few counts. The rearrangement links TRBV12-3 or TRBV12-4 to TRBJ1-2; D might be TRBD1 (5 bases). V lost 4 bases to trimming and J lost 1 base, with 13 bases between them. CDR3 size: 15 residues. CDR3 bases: TGTGCCAGCAGTTCTTCCGCGACAGTTAACTATGGCTACACCTTC. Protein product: CASSSSATVNYGYTF.

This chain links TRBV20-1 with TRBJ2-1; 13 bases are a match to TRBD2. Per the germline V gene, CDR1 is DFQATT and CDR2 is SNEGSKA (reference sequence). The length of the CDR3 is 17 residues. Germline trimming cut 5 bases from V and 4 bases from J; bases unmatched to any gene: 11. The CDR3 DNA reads TGCAGTGCTGAAACCGGGACTAGCGGGGACCTTTACAATGAGCAGTTCTTC. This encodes CSAETGTSGDLYNEQFF.

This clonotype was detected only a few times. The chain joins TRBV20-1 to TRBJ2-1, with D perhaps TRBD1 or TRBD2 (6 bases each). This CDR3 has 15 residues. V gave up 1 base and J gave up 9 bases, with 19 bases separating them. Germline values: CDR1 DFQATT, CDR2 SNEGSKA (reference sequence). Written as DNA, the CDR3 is TGCAGTGCTAGAGGACAGAGGCCCGGGGGCGGTGAGCAGTTCTTC. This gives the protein CSARGQRPGGGEQFF.

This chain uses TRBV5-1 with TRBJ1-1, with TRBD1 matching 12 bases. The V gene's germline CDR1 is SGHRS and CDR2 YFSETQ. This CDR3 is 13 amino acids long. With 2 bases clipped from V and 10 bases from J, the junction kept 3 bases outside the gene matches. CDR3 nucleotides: TGCGCCAGCAGCTTAGGGACAGGGGGCTTAGCTTTCTTT. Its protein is CASSLGTGGLAFF.

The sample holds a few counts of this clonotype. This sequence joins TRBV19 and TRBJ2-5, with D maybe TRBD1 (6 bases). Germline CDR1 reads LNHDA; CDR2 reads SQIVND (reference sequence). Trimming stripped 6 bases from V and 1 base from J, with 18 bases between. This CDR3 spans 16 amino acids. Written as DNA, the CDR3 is TGTGCCAGTAGCGAGCGAACCGGGACAATCCAAGAGACCCAGTACTTC. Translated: CASSERTGTIQETQYF.

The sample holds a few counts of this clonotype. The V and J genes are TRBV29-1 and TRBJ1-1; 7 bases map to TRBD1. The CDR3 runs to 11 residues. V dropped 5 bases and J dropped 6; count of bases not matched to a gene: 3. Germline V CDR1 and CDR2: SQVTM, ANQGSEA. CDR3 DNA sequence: TGCAGCGTTCTCCAGGGGGCTGAAGCTTTCTTT. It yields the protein CSVLQGAEAFF.

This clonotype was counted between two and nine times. The DNA of the CDR3 is TGTGCCAGCTCACCAGGCAGGAACACCGGGGAGCTGTTTTTT. Its translation: CASSPGRNTGELFF. V usage is TRBV18 and J usage is TRBJ2-2; the D is unclear. Germline lookup yields CDR1 KGHSH and CDR2 LQKENI. V was clipped by 2 bases and J by 1 base, with 5 bases between them. The CDR3 loop spans 14 amino acids.

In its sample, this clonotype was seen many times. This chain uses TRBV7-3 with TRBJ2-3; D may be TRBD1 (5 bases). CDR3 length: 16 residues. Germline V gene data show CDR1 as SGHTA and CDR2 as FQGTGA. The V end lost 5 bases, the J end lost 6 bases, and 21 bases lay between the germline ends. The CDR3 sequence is CASSLMGRQGRDTQYF. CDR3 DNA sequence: TGTGCCAGCAGCCTTATGGGGCGTCAGGGTAGGGATACGCAGTATTTT.

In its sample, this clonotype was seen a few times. The CDR3 DNA is TGCGCCAGCTCGGAGGATCGTGGAAACACCATATATTTT. Its protein is CASSEDRGNTIYF. The chain joins TRBV4-1 to TRBJ1-3, with unresolved D. Per the germline V gene, CDR1 is MGHRA and CDR2 is YSYEKL. The CDR3 is 13 amino acids. The V and J ends lost 8 bases and 3 bases respectively, with 11 bases between them.

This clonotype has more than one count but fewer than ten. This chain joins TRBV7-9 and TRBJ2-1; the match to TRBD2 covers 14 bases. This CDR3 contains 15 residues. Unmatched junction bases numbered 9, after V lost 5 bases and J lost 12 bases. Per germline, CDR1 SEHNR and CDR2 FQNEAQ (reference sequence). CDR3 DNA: TGTGCCAGCAGCACGACTAGCGGGGGGGCCTTTTGGCAGTTCTTC. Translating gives CASSTTSGGAFWQFF.

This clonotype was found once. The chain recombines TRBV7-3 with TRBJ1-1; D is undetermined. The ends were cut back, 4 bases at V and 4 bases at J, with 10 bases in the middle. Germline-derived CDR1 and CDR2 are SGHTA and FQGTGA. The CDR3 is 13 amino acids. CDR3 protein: CASSSGSGTEAFF. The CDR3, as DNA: TGTGCCAGCAGCTCCGGGTCCGGCACTGAAGCTTTCTTT.

The CDR3 loop reads CASSLETGLSYEQYV. DNA for the CDR3: TGTGCCAGCAGCTTAGAAACAGGTCTCTCCTACGAGCAGTACGTC. This rearrangement joins TRBV11-2 to TRBJ2-7; possible D gene TRBD1, 5 bases. The germline V and J ends were trimmed by 0 bases and 0 bases, with 9 bases remaining between them. The V gene's germline CDR1 is SGHAT and CDR2 FQNNGV. This CDR3 comprises 15 residues.

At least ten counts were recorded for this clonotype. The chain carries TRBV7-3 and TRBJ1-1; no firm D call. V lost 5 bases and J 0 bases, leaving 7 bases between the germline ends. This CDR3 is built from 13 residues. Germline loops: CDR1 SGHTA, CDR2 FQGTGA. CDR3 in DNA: TGTGCCAGCAGCCTACGGATGAACACTGAAGCTTTCTTT. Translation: CASSLRMNTEAFF.

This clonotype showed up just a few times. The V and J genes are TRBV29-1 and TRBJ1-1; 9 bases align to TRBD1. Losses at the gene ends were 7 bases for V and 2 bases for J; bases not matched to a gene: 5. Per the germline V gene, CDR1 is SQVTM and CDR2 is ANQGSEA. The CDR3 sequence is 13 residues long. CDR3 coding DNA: TGCAGCGGCGGGGGACAGGGTAACACTGAAGCTTTCTTT. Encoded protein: CSGGGQGNTEAFF.

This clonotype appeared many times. The CDR3 is CSAFSGDGYTF. As DNA, the CDR3 is TGCAGTGCGTTCTCAGGGGATGGCTACACCTTC. The chain recombines TRBV20-1 with TRBJ1-2; tentatively, D is TRBD1 (6 bases). Germline CDR1 is DFQATT and CDR2 is SNEGSKA (reference sequence). Trimming took off 6 bases at V and 6 bases at J, with 11 bases between the two ends. The length of the CDR3 is 11 residues.

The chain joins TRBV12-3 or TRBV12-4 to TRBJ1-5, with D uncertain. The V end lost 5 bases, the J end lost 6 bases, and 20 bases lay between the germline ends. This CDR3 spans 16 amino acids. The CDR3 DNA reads TGTGCCAGCAGTCCCGCTGATCCAGGTGGATTTCAGCCCCAGCATTTT. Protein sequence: CASSPADPGGFQPQHF.

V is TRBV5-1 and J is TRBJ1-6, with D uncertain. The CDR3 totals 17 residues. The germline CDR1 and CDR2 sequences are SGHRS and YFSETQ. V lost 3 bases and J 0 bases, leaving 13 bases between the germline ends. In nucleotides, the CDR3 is TGCGCCAGCAGCTGGTTCGGAGGAAGCTCCTATAATTCACCCCTCCACTTT. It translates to CASSWFGGSSYNSPLHF.

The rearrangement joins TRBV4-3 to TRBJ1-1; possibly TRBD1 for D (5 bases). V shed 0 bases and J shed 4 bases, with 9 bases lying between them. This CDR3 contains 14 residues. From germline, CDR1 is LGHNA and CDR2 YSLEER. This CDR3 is CASSQDPRVTEAFF. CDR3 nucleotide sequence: TGCGCCAGCAGCCAAGATCCCAGGGTCACTGAAGCTTTCTTT.

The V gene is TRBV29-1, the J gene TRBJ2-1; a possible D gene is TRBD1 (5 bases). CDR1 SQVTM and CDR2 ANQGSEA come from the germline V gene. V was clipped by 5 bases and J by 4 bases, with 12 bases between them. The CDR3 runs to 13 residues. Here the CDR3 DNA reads TGCAGCGTTACTCAGACAGTATACAATGAGCAGTTCTTC. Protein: CSVTQTVYNEQFF.

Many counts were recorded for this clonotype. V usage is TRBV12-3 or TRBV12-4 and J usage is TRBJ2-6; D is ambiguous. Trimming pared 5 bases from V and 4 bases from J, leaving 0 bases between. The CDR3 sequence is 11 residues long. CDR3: CASSGANVLTF. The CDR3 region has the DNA TGTGCCAGCAGTGGGGCCAACGTCCTGACTTTC.

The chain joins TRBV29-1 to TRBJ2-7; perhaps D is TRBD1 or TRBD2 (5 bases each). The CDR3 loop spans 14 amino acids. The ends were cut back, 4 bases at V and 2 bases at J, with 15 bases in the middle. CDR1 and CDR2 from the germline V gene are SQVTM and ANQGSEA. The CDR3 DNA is TGCAGCGTTGGTTTTGGGACGGTAACCTACGAGCAGTACTTC. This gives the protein CSVGFGTVTYEQYF.

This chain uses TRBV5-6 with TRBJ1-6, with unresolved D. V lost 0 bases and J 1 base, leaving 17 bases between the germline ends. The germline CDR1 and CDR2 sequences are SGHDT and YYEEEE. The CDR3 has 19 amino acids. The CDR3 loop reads CASSLEGRIDSSYNSPLHF. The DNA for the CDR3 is TGTGCCAGCAGCTTGGAAGGACGGATCGATTCGTCCTATAATTCACCCCTCCACTTT.

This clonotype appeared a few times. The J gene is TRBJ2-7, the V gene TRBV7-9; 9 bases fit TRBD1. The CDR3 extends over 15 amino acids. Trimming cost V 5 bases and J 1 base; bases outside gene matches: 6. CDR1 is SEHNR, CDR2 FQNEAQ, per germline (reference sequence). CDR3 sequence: CASSPRTGVSYEQYV. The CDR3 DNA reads TGTGCCAGCAGCCCTAGGACAGGGGTGTCCTACGAGCAGTACGTC.

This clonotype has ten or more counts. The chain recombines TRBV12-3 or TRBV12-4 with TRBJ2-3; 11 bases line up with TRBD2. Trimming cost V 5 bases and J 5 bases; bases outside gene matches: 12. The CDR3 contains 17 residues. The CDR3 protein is CASSAPTLAGAGDTQYF. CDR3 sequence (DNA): TGTGCCAGCAGTGCCCCAACACTAGCGGGGGCGGGAGATACGCAGTATTTT.

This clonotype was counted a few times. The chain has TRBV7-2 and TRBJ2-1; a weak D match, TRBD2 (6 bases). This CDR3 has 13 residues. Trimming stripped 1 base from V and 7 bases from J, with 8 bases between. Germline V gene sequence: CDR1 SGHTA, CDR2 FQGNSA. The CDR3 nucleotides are TGTGCCAGCAGCTTAGGTCGGGAGAATGAGCAGTTCTTC. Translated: CASSLGRENEQFF. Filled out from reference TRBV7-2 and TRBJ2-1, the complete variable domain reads GAGVSQSPSNKVTEKGKDVELRCDPISGHTALYWYRQSLGQGLEFLIYFQGNSAPDKSGLPSDRFSAERTGGSVSTLTIQRTQQEDSAVYLCASSLGRENEQFFGPGTRLTVL.

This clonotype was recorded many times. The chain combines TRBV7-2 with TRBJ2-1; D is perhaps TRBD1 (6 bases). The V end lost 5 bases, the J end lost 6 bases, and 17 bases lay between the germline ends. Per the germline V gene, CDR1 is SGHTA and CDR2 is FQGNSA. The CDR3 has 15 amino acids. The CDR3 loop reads CASSQGHFQGNEQFF. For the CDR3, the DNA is TGTGCCAGCAGCCAGGGACATTTCCAGGGCAATGAGCAGTTCTTC.

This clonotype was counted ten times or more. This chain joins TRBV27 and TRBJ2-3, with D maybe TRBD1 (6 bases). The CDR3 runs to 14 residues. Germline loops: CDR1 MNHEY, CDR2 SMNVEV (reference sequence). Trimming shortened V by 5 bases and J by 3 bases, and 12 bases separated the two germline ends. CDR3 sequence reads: CASSTRQETDTQYF. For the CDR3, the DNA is TGTGCCAGCAGTACCCGACAGGAGACAGATACGCAGTATTTT.